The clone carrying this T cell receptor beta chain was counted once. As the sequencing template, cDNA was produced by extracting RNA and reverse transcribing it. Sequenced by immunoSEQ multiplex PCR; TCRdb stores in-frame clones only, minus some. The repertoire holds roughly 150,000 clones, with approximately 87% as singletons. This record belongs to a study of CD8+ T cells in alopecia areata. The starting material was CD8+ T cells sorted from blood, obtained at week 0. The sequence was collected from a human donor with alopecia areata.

CDR3 DNA: TGCGCCAGCAGCCCCATGGGCAGGGGGCACTTGGACTATGGCTACACCTTC. It specifies CASSPMGRGHLDYGYTF. V and J are TRBV4-1 and TRBJ1-2, with TRBD1 identical over 8 bases. Germline CDR1 reads MGHRA; CDR2 reads YSYEKL. The CDR3 totals 17 residues. The trim removed 4 bases at V and 3 bases at J, leaving 13 bases unmatched.